This T cell receptor beta chain derives from a study of blood T cells in healthy people across ages. The study, taken as a whole, reports: Higher diversity, along with more naive CD4+ cells, distinguished long-lived donors from aged donors. Diversity estimates from one million T cells were considered underestimates. Possibly, changes in expanded clonotypes were confounded because donor CMV status was unknown.

A J-beta primer mix and a sample-barcoded 5' primer were used in a second PCR of roughly 6 to 11 cycles. MiXCR was run by TCRdb on the 5' RACE reads, yielding one entry per CDR3 protein. The sample comprises about 1.7 million distinct CDR3 sequences, 28% of which are singletons, and over 7% rests with the top ten. This clonotype was recorded a few times. What it recognizes is unknown. This TCR derives from a woman aged 25-40 years in good health. Sequenced input: blood.

CDR3 region: CASRPTVGETQYF. The DNA for the CDR3 is TGTGCCAGCAGACCGACGGTGGGGGAGACCCAGTACTTC. The chain uses TRBV12-3 or TRBV12-4 and TRBJ2-5; no definite D call. The germline V and J ends were trimmed by 6 bases and 5 bases, with 13 bases remaining between them. This CDR3 comprises 13 residues.